The clone carrying this T cell receptor beta chain was observed once. The sample is drawn from a study of CD8 T cells in Susac syndrome. Reverse transcription of roughly 0.45 to 1 ug RNA was performed with random hexamers. A single record per CDR3 protein comes from TCRdb applying MiXCR to the immunoSEQ multiplex PCR reads. The sample carries approximately 180,000 distinct CDR3 sequences, approximately 96% recorded once. Germline lookup yields CDR1 SEHNR and CDR2 FQNEAQ (reference sequence). V shed 5 bases, J shed 5 bases, and the junction held 13 bases outside the gene matches. The CDR3 is made up of 16 amino acids. Sequencing of TCR beta was undertaken in CD8+ and CD4+ T cells derived from blood.

The receptor's source is a human donor with multiple sclerosis. Sequenced input: CD4+ T cells from PBMCs. The gene calls are TRBV7-9 and TRBJ1-2; 8 bases agree with TRBD1. The CDR3: CASSPIGPGGAYGYTF. The CDR3 DNA follows: TGTGCCAGCAGCCCCATAGGACCAGGGGGCGCTTATGGCTACACCTTC.